Listed below are T cell receptor delta chains from one sample, sequenced in a study of Vδ1+ human thymocytes. TCRdb re-called the multiplex PCR reads using CATT. The sample carries about 25,000 delta-chain clones, roughly 6.7% recorded once. Sequenced material: Vdelta1+ gamma-delta thymocytes from the thymus. The receptors were gathered from a girl under two years old who had congenital heart surgery. The CDR3 runs from the conserved cysteine through the conserved F or W. The D gene is left open where the match is weak. Clone size appears in some rows only: once, few, many, or a class for an expanded clone.

few	TRDV1	TRDJ1	.	TGTGCTCTTGGGGCCTCCCCAACCTGGTCGTCTGGGCCAACCGATAAACTCATCTTT	CALGASPTWSSGPTDKLIF
.	TRDV1	TRDJ1	TRDD3	TGTGCTCTTGGGGAAGGGACTTCGTTGGGTACTGGGGGTCAAGGCGATAAACTCATCTTT	CALGEGTSLGTGGQGDKLIF
.	TRDV1	TRDJ1	.	TGTGCTCTTGGGGAACTAACCCTGCTGTGTACTGTAGCCGATAAACTCATCTTT	CALGELTLLCTVADKLIF
.	TRDV1	TRDJ1	.	TGTGCTCTTGTCCTCCACCGACCTCCTGCAACTCGGGTGTACACCGATAAACTCATCTTT	CALVLHRPPATRVYTDKLIF
few	TRDV1	TRDJ1	.	TGTGCTCTTGGGGAACGCGCGGGTGATCCGCCAGTGTCTGGGGAGGGCGATAAACTCATCTTT	CALGERAGDPPVSGEGDKLIF
.	TRDV3	TRDJ1	.	TGTGCCTTTACAGCTCCAAGCACCGATTGCATCGATAAACTCATCTTT	CAFTAPSTDCIDKLIF
.	TRDV1	TRDJ1	TRDD3	TGTGCTCTTGGGGAACTGAAAGCCGATCCTTTACTGGGGGATACGCGATCCCCCGATAAACTCATCTTT	CALGELKADPLLGDTRSPDKLIF
few	TRDV1	TRDJ1	.	TGTGCTCTTGCCAACCACCGTTCCTACGGGGGGGACTACACCGATAAACTCATCTTT	CALANHRSYGGDYTDKLIF
.	TRDV1	TRDJ1	.	TGTGCTCTTGGGGAAGAGTGGACCCCCTACCTCCCGCTGGGGTGGGGTCCCACCGATAAACTCATCTTT	CALGEEWTPYLPLGWGPTDKLIF
.	TRDV1	TRDJ1	.	TGTGCTCTTGGGACGTTACCCCCAAGAAAACTCATCTTT	CALGTLPPRKLIF
few	TRDV1	TRDJ1	.	TGTGCTCTTGGGAAAACAGGTGCTCCTACGCGTACTCGTGATAAACTCATCTTT	CALGKTGAPTRTRDKLIF
.	TRDV1	TRDJ1	TRDD3	TGTGCTCTTGGGGAAGTCTTAGAGATACTGGGGGATACAACCGATAAACTCATCTTT	CALGEVLEILGDTTDKLIF
few	TRDV1	TRDJ1	.	TGTGCTCTTGGGGAACTGCGGAGCCTCCTACGCTCTACGGATAAACTCATCTTT	CALGELRSLLRSTDKLIF
few	TRDV1	TRDJ1	TRDD3	TGTGCTCTTGGGGAACTCCCTAGAAGGGGGGATACTTGTCACACCGATAAACTCATCTTT	CALGELPRRGDTCHTDKLIF
.	TRDV2	TRDJ1	TRDD3	TGTGCCTCTCCTCCCTGGGGGATACTCGTCGCGGGTATCGGCCCTTACACCGATAAACTCATCTTT	CASPPWGILVAGIGPYTDKLIF
few	TRAV29/DV5	TRDJ1	.	TGTGCAGCAAACGAAATCCTCCCCGATAAACTCATCTTC	CAANEILPDKLIF